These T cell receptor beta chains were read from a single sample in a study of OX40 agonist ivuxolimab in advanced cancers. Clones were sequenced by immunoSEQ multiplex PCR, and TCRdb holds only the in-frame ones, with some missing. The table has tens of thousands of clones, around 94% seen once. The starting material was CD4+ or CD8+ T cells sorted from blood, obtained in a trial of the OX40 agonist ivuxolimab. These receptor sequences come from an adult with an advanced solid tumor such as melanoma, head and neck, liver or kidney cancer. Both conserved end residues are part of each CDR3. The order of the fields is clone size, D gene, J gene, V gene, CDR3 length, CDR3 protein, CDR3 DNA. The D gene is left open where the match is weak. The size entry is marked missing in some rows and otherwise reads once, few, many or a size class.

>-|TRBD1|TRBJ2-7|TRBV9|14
CASSPGTGAYEQYF
TGTGCCAGCAGCCCAGGGACAGGGGCCTACGAGCAGTACTTC
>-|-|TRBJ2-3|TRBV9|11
CASSVRDTQYF
TGTGCCAGCAGCGTTAGGGATACGCAGTATTTT
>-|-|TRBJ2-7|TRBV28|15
CASSLEVLGGYEQYF
TGTGCCAGCAGTTTAGAGGTTCTGGGGGGCTACGAGCAGTACTTC
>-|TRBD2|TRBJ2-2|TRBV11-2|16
CASIQGPAGDTGELFF
TGTGCCAGCATCCAAGGGCCAGCGGGGGATACCGGGGAGCTGTTTTTT
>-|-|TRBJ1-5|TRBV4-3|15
CASSQEGRGNQPQHF
TGCGCCAGCAGCCAAGAAGGGAGGGGAAATCAGCCCCAGCATTTT
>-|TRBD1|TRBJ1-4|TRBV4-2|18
CASSLRPQGAWDNEKLFF
TGTGCCAGCAGCTTACGCCCTCAGGGGGCGTGGGATAATGAAAAACTGTTTTTT
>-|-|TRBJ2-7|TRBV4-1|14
CASSPRGGSYEQYF
TGCGCCAGCAGCCCCCGTGGGGGTTCCTACGAGCAGTACTTC
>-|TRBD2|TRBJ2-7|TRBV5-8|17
CASSPGLAGRRGYEQYF
TGTGCCAGCAGCCCTGGACTAGCGGGACGAAGGGGATACGAGCAGTACTTC
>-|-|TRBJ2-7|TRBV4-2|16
CASSHRQATSSYEQYF
TGTGCCAGCAGCCACCGACAGGCGACGAGCTCCTACGAGCAGTACTTC
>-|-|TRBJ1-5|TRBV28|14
CASSLFVGDQPQHF
TGTGCCAGCAGTTTATTTGTGGGGGATCAGCCCCAGCATTTT
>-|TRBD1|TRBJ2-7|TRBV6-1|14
CATSGTGGSYEQYF
TGTGCCACCTCCGGGACAGGGGGCTCCTACGAGCAGTACTTC
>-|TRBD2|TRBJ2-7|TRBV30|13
CAGRLAGGYEQYF
TGTGCCGGGCGACTAGCGGGAGGCTACGAGCAGTACTTC
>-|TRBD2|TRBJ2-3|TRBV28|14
CASTKREGLGTQYF
TGTGCCAGCACCAAGCGGGAGGGCCTGGGTACGCAGTATTTT
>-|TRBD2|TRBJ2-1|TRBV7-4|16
CASRTGTSGRYNEQFF
TGTGCCAGCAGAACCGGGACTAGCGGGAGATACAATGAGCAGTTCTTC
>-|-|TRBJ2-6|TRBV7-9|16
CASSSPEISGANVLTF
TGTGCCAGCAGCTCACCGGAGATCTCTGGGGCCAACGTCCTGACTTTC
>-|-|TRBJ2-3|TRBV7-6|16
CASSLGPLAPTDTQYF
TGTGCCAGCAGCTTAGGTCCCCTAGCTCCCACAGATACGCAGTATTTT
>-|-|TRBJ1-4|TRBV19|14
CASSIGRRLEKLFF
TGTGCCAGTAGTATAGGCAGGAGGTTGGAAAAACTGTTTTTT
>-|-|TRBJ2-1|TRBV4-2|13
CASSRTWGNEQFF
TGTGCCAGCAGCCGGACTTGGGGGAATGAGCAGTTCTTC
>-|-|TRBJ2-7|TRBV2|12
CASRFSGYEQYF
TGTGCCAGCAGATTTAGCGGCTACGAGCAGTACTTC
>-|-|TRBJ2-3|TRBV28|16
CASPILRTKNTDTQYF
TGTGCCAGTCCGATTCTTCGGACCAAAAACACAGATACGCAGTATTTT
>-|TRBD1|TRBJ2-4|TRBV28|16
CARRDRECEAKNIQYF
TGTGCCAGGCGGGACAGGGAATGTGAGGCCAAAAACATTCAGTACTTC
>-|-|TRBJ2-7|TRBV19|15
CASSIGGGASYEQYF
TGTGCCAGTAGTATAGGTGGAGGGGCCTCCTACGAGCAGTACTTC
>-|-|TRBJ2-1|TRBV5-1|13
CASSLEAYNEQFF
TGCGCCAGCAGCTTGGAAGCATACAATGAGCAGTTCTTC
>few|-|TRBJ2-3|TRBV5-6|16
CASSEKAYGGTDTQYF
TGTGCCAGCAGCGAGAAAGCGTACGGCGGCACAGATACGCAGTATTTT
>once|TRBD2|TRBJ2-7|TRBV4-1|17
CASSQTVGFSGRYEQYF
TGCGCCAGCAGCCAAACGGTCGGGTTTAGCGGGAGATACGAGCAGTACTTC
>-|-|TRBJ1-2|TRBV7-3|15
CASSPGGDADTGYTF
TGTGCCAGCAGCCCCGGGGGGGATGCAGATACTGGCTACACCTTC
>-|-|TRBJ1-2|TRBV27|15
CASSFATGHYYGYTF
TGTGCCAGCAGTTTTGCGACAGGTCATTACTATGGCTACACCTTC
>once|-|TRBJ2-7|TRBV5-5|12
CASSFGSYEQYF
TGTGCCAGCAGCTTCGGTTCCTACGAGCAGTACTTC
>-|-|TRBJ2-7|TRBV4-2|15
CASSQADSGGYEQYF
TGTGCCAGCAGCCAAGCGGACTCCGGTGGGTACGAGCAGTACTTC
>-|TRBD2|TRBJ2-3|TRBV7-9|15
CASRYDGGATDTQYF
TGTGCCAGCAGGTACGACGGGGGGGCCACAGATACGCAGTATTTT
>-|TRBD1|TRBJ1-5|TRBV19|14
CASSSKGARQPQHF
TGTGCCAGTAGTAGTAAGGGGGCAAGGCAGCCCCAGCATTTT
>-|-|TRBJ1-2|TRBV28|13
CASSDNVRGGYTF
TGTGCCAGCAGTGACAATGTCAGGGGAGGCTACACCTTC
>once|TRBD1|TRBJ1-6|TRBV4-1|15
CASSQDRGRNSPLHF
TGCGCCAGCAGCCAGGACAGGGGGCGGAATTCACCCCTCCACTTT
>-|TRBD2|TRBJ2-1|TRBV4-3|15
CASSQGRGSIDEQFF
TGCGCCAGCAGCCAAGGGCGCGGGAGTATCGATGAGCAGTTCTTC
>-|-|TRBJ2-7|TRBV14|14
CASSQDFLGSEQYF
TGTGCCAGCAGCCAAGATTTTTTGGGCTCCGAGCAGTACTTC
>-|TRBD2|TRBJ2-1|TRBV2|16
CASSGTSGNTYNEQFF
TGTGCCAGCAGTGGGACTAGCGGGAATACCTACAATGAGCAGTTCTTC
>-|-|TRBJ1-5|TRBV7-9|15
CASSPSGAGNQPQHF
TGTGCCAGCAGCCCATCTGGGGCAGGCAATCAGCCCCAGCATTTT
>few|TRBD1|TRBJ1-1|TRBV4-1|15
CASSPQGQMNTEAFF
TGCGCCAGCAGCCCTCAGGGACAGATGAACACTGAAGCTTTCTTT
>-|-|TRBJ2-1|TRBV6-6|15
CASSYSSTPYNEQFF
TGTGCCAGCAGTTACTCTAGCACCCCCTACAATGAGCAGTTCTTC